What follows is one TCR beta chain and its context. Its antigen has not been determined. No per-base quality is available; no much larger clone lies one base away. The CDR3, from cysteine to phenylalanine, totals 13 residues. Kept here is only the CDR3 DNA, which spans 39 bases and is read in frame from base 1. The junction carries 14 bases between V and J, which are trimmed by 7 bases and 5 bases respectively. For CDR1 and CDR2, the germline V gene lists SNHLY and FYNNEI. TCRbeta CDR3 regions were amplified from genomic DNA by means of the immunoSEQ Assay, a bias-controlled multiplex PCR. In the source study's methods: Nucleated cell counts per sample were estimated from amplification of reference gene primers within the assay. To quantify the absolute abundance of each unique TCRbeta CDR3 rearrangement, sequence reads were collapsed and filtered. For each sample, productive Simpson clonality was calculated by taking the square root of Simpson's diversity index across productive rearrangements. Drawn from immuneACCESS, this table holds only the in-frame rearrangements with V and J called that TCRdb kept. Clones are partly lost; checked studies trace under half to an unresolved V gene and leave the rest unexplained. That table is the source of V, J and clone size, and D and trimming were worked out from the DNA. The sample table holds about 68,000 clones, of which about 80% were seen once. The ten most abundant clones make up around two fifths of the sample.

This sample was included in a study of blood T cell repertoires in COVID-19 (dated by TCRdb to about 2020). Study-level background: The collaborator samples originated in the United States, Italy and Spain and spanned the acute and convalescent phases of COVID-19. The material from the prospective study consisted of cDNA or gDNA derived from T cells, B-cell-depleted T cells, or PBMCs. Subjects who had been exposed to COVID-19, were actively infected with it, or had recovered from it provided the deeply sampled blood TCRbeta repertoires that made up the dataset. A freely available public database, intended as a resource for researchers studying the immune response to SARS-CoV-2, is where the repertoires were released. The samples were drawn from the first 160 participants of the ongoing ImmuneRACE study and from 950 to 1,500 subjects provided by 6 global collaborators. Nearly every sample came with metadata listing a de-identified subject ID, COVID-19 status, age in years and sex. HLA class I and class II types, where available, came from metadata supplied by the sample provider rather than from assay-based typing. Overall study outcomes, separate from this receptor: The amount of clinical and demographic metadata varied by source and participant and was provided uncurated.

Collaborating institutions collected whole blood in K2EDTA tubes following their own protocols. For TCRbeta analysis, collaborators shipped samples in one of three forms: frozen whole blood, isolated PBMCs, or DNA extracted from either of those sample types. The receptor's source is a man of 80 years or more with acute or convalescent COVID-19. Input material: peripheral blood. This chain is built from TRBV2 and TRBJ1-1; no D gene is confidently identified. This receptor carries the CDR3 CASTSSLQTEAFF. The nucleotides read TGTGCCAGCACCTCCAGTCTGCAGACTGAAGCTTTCTTT.